Included here is one T cell receptor beta chain sequence, with context. This record comes from a study of blood T cell repertoires in COVID-19. The overall study: COVID-19 samples collected from the United States, Italy and Spain covered acute and convalescent phases. The analysed material was cDNA or gDNA that came from T cells, B-cell-depleted T cells, or PBMCs.

The germline CDR1 and CDR2 sequences are SNHLY and FYNNEI. With 7 bases clipped from V and 0 bases from J, the junction kept 2 bases outside the gene matches. The CDR3 extends over 14 amino acids. Original handling: How many nucleated cells were present was estimated from reference gene primer amplification. Clones were sequenced by immunoSEQ multiplex PCR, and TCRdb holds only the in-frame ones, with some missing. That table gives V, J and clone size, and the DNA gave D and trimming. The data contain 300,000 to 350,000 clones, around 90% of them singletons. Specimen: peripheral blood. The chain uses TRBV2 and TRBJ2-1, with TRBD2 matching 8 bases. This TCR came from a woman aged 18-29 years who had recovered from COVID-19. The CDR3, as DNA: TGTGCCAGCAAGCGGGGGAGCTCCTACAATGAGCAGTTCTTC. This gives the protein CASKRGSSYNEQFF.